These 22 T cell receptor beta chains were sequenced from one sample in a study of T-cell memory formation after mild COVID-19. TCRdb reanalysed the 5' RACE reads using MiXCR and keeps one entry per CDR3 protein. This sample yields roughly 200,000 distinct CDR3 sequences, of which over 9.5% are seen a single time; roughly 3.5% belongs to the top ten. Material for sequencing was PBMCs or a T cell subset sorted from them (not recorded which). These receptors were obtained from a man aged 18 to 29 who had mild COVID-19 (a few samples of this study predate the infection). Cell type and time point are not known.

In its sample, this clonotype was seen a few times. J is TRBJ1-6 and V is TRBV5-4, with 7 bases identical to TRBD1. The CDR3 is 14 amino acids. Per germline, CDR1 SGHNT and CDR2 YYREEE (reference sequence). The J segment lost 7 bases and the V segment lost 4 bases, leaving 5 bases of the junction unmatched. The CDR3 reads CASSIQGGNSPLHF. The CDR3 DNA follows: TGTGCCAGCAGCATCCAGGGGGGGAATTCACCCCTCCACTTT.

There are a few counts of this clonotype. The chain recombines TRBV18 with TRBJ1-2; D gene ambiguous. Germline lookup yields CDR1 KGHSH and CDR2 LQKENI. The ends were cut back, 2 bases at V and 7 bases at J, with 11 bases in the middle. The length of the CDR3 is 13 residues. The CDR3 DNA reads TGTGCCAGCTCACCAGGGAGGTTAAGTGGCTACACCTTC. Translating gives CASSPGRLSGYTF. The full variable domain, in which reference TRBV18 and TRBJ1-2 provide the parts outside the CDR3, is NAGVMQNPRHLVRRRGQEARLRCSPMKGHSHVYWYRQLPEEGLKFMVYLQKENIIDESGMPKERFSAEFPKEGPSILRIQQVVRGDSAAYFCASSPGRLSGYTFGSGTRLTVV.

The chain employs TRBV11-2 and TRBJ1-6; D gene ambiguous. The CDR3 covers 12 residues. Germline assignment: CDR1 SGHAT and CDR2 FQNNGV. Trimming pared 3 bases from V and 12 bases from J, leaving 9 bases between. The CDR3 region is CASSFAFGPLHF. The CDR3 DNA is TGTGCCAGCAGCTTTGCATTCGGACCCCTCCACTTT.

The chain recombines TRBV20-1 with TRBJ2-1; unclear D gene. In germline, CDR1 is DFQATT, CDR2 SNEGSKA (reference sequence). The CDR3 covers 15 residues. The V and J ends lost 1 base and 4 bases respectively, with 14 bases between them. The CDR3 nucleotides read TGCAGTGCTAGAGTGGTGGGCCGTATATACAATGAGCAGTTCTTC. Amino acids: CSARVVGRIYNEQFF.

This clonotype occurred many times. The gene calls are TRBV12-3 or TRBV12-4 and TRBJ2-2; D is unresolved. V shed 3 bases and J shed 7 bases, with 3 bases lying between them. This CDR3 is built from 11 residues. Here the CDR3 DNA reads TGTGCCAGCAGTTTTAGCGGGGAGCTGTTTTTT. It codes for CASSFSGELFF.

The chain couples TRBV11-3 to TRBJ2-2; D may match TRBD1 or TRBD2 (5 bases each). Germline loops: CDR1 SGHNT, CDR2 YENEEA. The CDR3 runs 18 residues. The V end lost 5 bases, the J end lost 5 bases, and 24 bases lay between the germline ends. The CDR3 loop reads CASSRSEWGTFSTGELFF. CDR3 coding DNA: TGTGCCAGCAGCCGCAGTGAGTGGGGGACCTTCTCGACCGGGGAGCTGTTTTTT.

The V gene is TRBV24-1, the J gene TRBJ2-5; 7 bases agree with TRBD2. Per the germline V gene, CDR1 is KGHDR and CDR2 is SFDVKD. The CDR3 totals 14 residues. Trimming took 3 bases from V and 5 from J; bases not matched to a gene: 5. The CDR3 is CATSDRLAGETQYF. The CDR3 region has the DNA TGTGCCACCAGTGATCGACTAGCTGGGGAGACCCAGTACTTC.

V gene TRBV20-1 combines with J gene TRBJ1-5, with D maybe TRBD1 (6 bases). The CDR3 is 15 residues long. Deletions cut 1 base from V and 6 bases from J, with 16 bases between. The germline CDR1 and CDR2 sequences are DFQATT and SNEGSKA (reference sequence). CDR3 sequence (DNA): TGCAGTGCTAGAGCCCTGGGGGGACACTTTCAGCCCCAGCATTTT. Translating it yields CSARALGGHFQPQHF.

Ten or more counts support this clonotype. The chain links TRBV6-2 or TRBV6-3 to TRBJ2-2; the D is unclear. Germline CDR1 MNHEY, CDR2 SVGEGT. The CDR3 covers 13 residues. The V end lost 7 bases, the J end lost 0 bases, and 6 bases lay between the germline ends. DNA for the CDR3: TGTGCCAGCAACCACCCGAACACCGGGGAGCTGTTTTTT. It encodes CASNHPNTGELFF.

This clonotype is labeled medium-sized (0.01 to 0.1%). The J gene is TRBJ2-3, the V gene TRBV11-2; D is uncertain. Trimming removed 6 bases at V and 3 bases at J, with 7 bases between. There are 12 residues in the CDR3. Germline CDR1 and CDR2: SGHAT and FQNNGV. The CDR3 here is CASRDRTDTQYF. The CDR3 nucleotides are TGTGCCAGCAGAGACCGAACAGATACGCAGTATTTT.

V usage is TRBV5-1 and J usage is TRBJ1-2, with 8 bases fitting TRBD1. The CDR3 covers 16 residues. Germline V lookup: CDR1 SGHRS, CDR2 YFSETQ. V was pared by 3 bases and J by 4 bases, with 11 bases of the junction left unmatched. The CDR3 DNA reads as TGCGCCAGCAGCTGGGACAGGATCAGGGAGGGCTATGGCTACACCTTC. Encoded protein: CASSWDRIREGYGYTF. The full variable domain, rest sourced from reference TRBV5-1 and TRBJ1-2, is KAGVTQTPRYLIKTRGQQVTLSCSPISGHRSVSWYQQTPGQGLQFLFEYFSETQRNKGNFPGRFSGRQFSNSRSEMNVSTLELGDSALYLCASSWDRIREGYGYTFGSGTRLTVV.

This clonotype was seen at least ten times. J is TRBJ2-1 and V is TRBV7-9; 7 nucleotides line up with TRBD2. This CDR3 has 17 amino acids. V lost 5 bases, J lost 4 bases, and 14 bases stayed unmatched. Germline V CDR1 and CDR2: SEHNR, FQNEAQ (reference sequence). The CDR3 nucleotides are TGTGCCAGCAGCACCCAAGTGGGGGGGAGGCGATACAATGAGCAGTTCTTC. Amino acid sequence: CASSTQVGGRRYNEQFF.

At least ten counts were recorded for this clonotype. V gene TRBV14 combines with J gene TRBJ2-1; tentatively, D is TRBD2 (6 bases). This CDR3 has 13 residues. Germline V gene lookup returns CDR1 SGHDN and CDR2 FVKESK. The V end was cut by 4 bases, the J end by 6 bases, with 10 bases between. The CDR3, as DNA: TGTGCCAGCAGCCTTAGCGGTCCCAATGAGCAGTTCTTC. This encodes CASSLSGPNEQFF.

There are a few counts of this clonotype. V is TRBV7-3 and J is TRBJ2-1; TRBD2 is a possible D gene (5 bases). CDR3 size: 15 residues. The germline CDR1 and CDR2 sequences are SGHTA and FQGTGA. The V end was cut by 2 bases, the J end by 5 bases, with 13 bases between. The CDR3 protein is CASSLGRSGNNEQFF. In nucleotides, the CDR3 is TGTGCCAGCAGCTTAGGACGGTCCGGGAACAATGAGCAGTTCTTC.

The V gene is TRBV6-2 or TRBV6-3, the J gene TRBJ2-3; 11 positions match TRBD2. The CDR3 is made up of 17 amino acids. Germline trimming cut 6 bases from V and 5 bases from J; bases unmatched to any gene: 13. Germline CDR1 is MNHEY and CDR2 is SVGEGT. The CDR3 sequence is CASSPWWLAGGRDTQYF. In DNA, the CDR3 is TGTGCCAGCAGCCCATGGTGGCTAGCGGGGGGAAGAGATACGCAGTATTTT.

This clonotype was picked up a small number of times. The chain recombines TRBV2 with TRBJ1-1; 7 bases are shared with TRBD1. This CDR3 contains 21 residues. The ends lost 10 bases at V and 0 bases at J; junction bases unmatched: 29. Germline V gene sequence: CDR1 SNHLY, CDR2 FYNNEI. The CDR3 DNA reads TGTGCCACTTTGATACCCGGGACAGAATCGGTGAGAAGGCGAATGAACACTGAAGCTTTCTTT. This sequence encodes CATLIPGTESVRRRMNTEAFF.

This clonotype was picked up many times. This rearrangement joins TRBV12-3 or TRBV12-4 to TRBJ1-1; no clear D. CDR3 length: 13 residues. The V end lost 8 bases, the J end lost 1 base, and 11 bases lay between the germline ends. The CDR3 nucleotides are TGTGCCAGCGTGACGCGACAGAACACTGAAGCTTTCTTT. It encodes CASVTRQNTEAFF.

This clonotype was seen more than once but under ten times. V and J are TRBV5-1 and TRBJ2-3; the match to TRBD2 covers 8 bases. V was pared by 4 bases and J by 4 bases, with 5 bases of the junction left unmatched. This CDR3 contains 14 residues. From germline, CDR1 is SGHRS and CDR2 YFSETQ. The CDR3 coding sequence is TGCGCCAGCAGCGGTGGACTAGCATCAGATACGCAGTATTTT. It is translated as CASSGGLASDTQYF.

The sample holds a few counts of this clonotype. The chain employs TRBV10-3 and TRBJ2-3, with 7 bases identical to TRBD1. The CDR3 spans 14 residues. Unmatched junction bases numbered 9, after V lost 10 bases and J lost 2 bases. Per germline, CDR1 ENHRY and CDR2 SYGVKD. The CDR3: CATLLQGITDTQYF. The CDR3, as DNA: TGTGCCACCTTATTACAGGGGATCACAGATACGCAGTATTTT.

The chain is built from TRBV12-3 or TRBV12-4 and TRBJ2-1; D is perhaps TRBD1 or TRBD2 (5 bases each). Between the trimmed V and J ends, which lost 5 bases and 5 bases, there was a span of 13 bases. This CDR3 region has 14 residues. The CDR3 spells CASSGLLRDNEQFF. The CDR3 nucleotides are TGTGCCAGCAGTGGACTGCTCAGGGACAATGAGCAGTTCTTC.

This clonotype appeared a few times. The V and J genes are TRBV10-3 and TRBJ1-1; TRBD1 matches at 8 bases. In germline, CDR1 is ENHRY, CDR2 SYGVKD. The trim removed 8 bases at V and 7 bases at J, leaving 6 bases unmatched. The CDR3 consists of 12 residues. Written as DNA, the CDR3 is TGTGCCATCCAAGGACAGGGAGGTGAAGCTTTCTTT. Protein product: CAIQGQGGEAFF.

This clonotype was observed many times. The rearrangement links TRBV6-1 to TRBJ2-7, with 11 bases that match TRBD2. V dropped 8 bases and J dropped 2; count of bases not matched to a gene: 11. Germline CDR1 reads MNHNS; CDR2 reads SASEGT. This CDR3 comprises 16 residues. CDR3 residues: CASGRPSSGGTYEQYV. The CDR3 coding sequence is TGTGCCAGCGGCCGCCCCTCTAGCGGGGGGACCTACGAGCAGTACGTC.